These T cell receptor beta chains were read from a single sample in a study of blood T cell repertoires in COVID-19. Here immunoSEQ multiplex PCR was the method, and the copy in TCRdb shows in-frame clones only, minus some. Of roughly 86,000 clones in the sample, more than 85% were seen once. Sequenced input: peripheral blood. These receptors were obtained from a man between 35 and 55 years old with acute or convalescent COVID-19. CDR3s include the opening cysteine and the closing phenylalanine or tryptophan. A D gene is named only where the DNA matches it firmly. Only some rows state a clone size, as once, few, many or a class for expanded clones.

>few|-|TRBJ1-5|TRBV7-2
CASSLGGGTQPQHF
TGTGCCAGCAGCTTAGGAGGGGGAACTCAGCCCCAGCATTTT
>-|TRBD1|TRBJ1-2|TRBV5-1
CASSLGQGDYGYTF
TGCGCCAGCAGCTTGGGACAGGGGGATTATGGCTACACCTTC
>-|-|TRBJ2-4|TRBV20-1
CSASAVAKNIQYF
TGCAGTGCTAGTGCGGTAGCCAAAAACATTCAGTACTTC
>-|TRBD1|TRBJ1-2|TRBV30
CAWTQGVQSPGGYTF
TGTGCCTGGACACAGGGGGTTCAAAGCCCGGGTGGCTACACCTTC
>-|-|TRBJ1-2|TRBV5-1
CASSLGGAYGYTF
TGCGCCAGCAGCTTGGGTGGGGCCTATGGCTACACCTTC
>once|-|TRBJ2-3|TRBV9
CASSPHTDTQYF
TGTGCCAGCAGCCCCCACACAGATACGCAGTATTTT
>-|TRBD1|TRBJ1-5|TRBV20-1
CSASPTGGIGPQHF
TGCAGTGCTAGTCCCACAGGGGGCATTGGGCCCCAGCATTTT
>-|-|TRBJ2-4|TRBV20-1
CSASGPLAKNIQYF
TGCAGTGCTAGTGGGCCCCTGGCCAAAAACATTCAGTACTTC
>-|-|TRBJ2-5|TRBV18
CASSPLGAETQYF
TGTGCCAGCTCACCTTTGGGGGCTGAGACCCAGTACTTC
>-|TRBD1|TRBJ1-1|TRBV12-3/TRBV12-4
CASRQGVNTEAFF
TGTGCCAGCAGGCAGGGGGTGAACACTGAAGCTTTCTTT
>-|TRBD1|TRBJ1-2|TRBV14
CASSQQGTGSRYGYTF
TGTGCCAGCAGCCAACAGGGGACAGGGTCTCGCTATGGCTACACCTTC
>few|TRBD1|TRBJ1-2|TRBV27
CASSRMGQGYGYTF
TGTGCCAGCAGTAGGATGGGACAGGGCTATGGCTACACCTTC
>-|TRBD1|TRBJ1-2|TRBV25-1
CASSDHTGTGRRYTF
TGTGCCAGCAGTGACCACACCGGGACAGGGAGGCGCTACACCTTC
>-|-|TRBJ1-2|TRBV5-1
CASSLGSGENYGYTF
TGCGCCAGCAGCTTGGGTTCAGGGGAGAACTATGGCTACACCTTC
>once|-|TRBJ2-1|TRBV5-1
CASSLRLSSYNEQFF
TGCGCCAGCAGCTTGAGACTAAGCTCCTACAATGAGCAGTTCTTC
>-|-|TRBJ1-2|TRBV5-5
CASSLDPRGGYTF
TGTGCCAGCAGCTTGGACCCCCGGGGTGGCTACACCTTC
>-|-|TRBJ2-2|TRBV5-1
CASSFNPGDGGELFF
TGCGCCAGCAGCTTCAACCCAGGGGACGGCGGGGAGCTGTTTTTT
>-|-|TRBJ1-1|TRBV2
CARDAEGDTEAFF
TGTGCCAGAGACGCGGAAGGAGACACTGAAGCTTTCTTT
>-|TRBD1|TRBJ1-2|TRBV7-8
CASSSSGGQGNYGYTF
TGTGCCAGCAGCTCTAGCGGGGGACAGGGCAACTATGGCTACACCTTC
>-|-|TRBJ2-7|TRBV7-9
CASSPQGEGSWEQYF
TGTGCCAGCAGTCCCCAAGGAGAGGGCTCTTGGGAGCAGTACTTC
>-|TRBD1|TRBJ2-7|TRBV2
CASSEGDRGYEQYF
TGTGCCAGCAGTGAGGGGGACAGGGGGTACGAGCAGTACTTC
>-|TRBD2|TRBJ2-2|TRBV7-3
CASSLTGGGGGTGELFF
TGTGCCAGCAGCTTAACCGGCGGGGGGGGCGGGACCGGGGAGCTGTTTTTT
>-|TRBD1|TRBJ2-7|TRBV6-5
CASSYLPGQLPLEQYF
TGTGCCAGCAGTTACCTACCGGGACAGCTCCCTCTCGAGCAGTACTTC
>-|TRBD2|TRBJ2-3|TRBV2
CASSGGLAGPNTQYF
TGTGCCAGCAGTGGGGGACTAGCGGGACCAAATACGCAGTATTTT
>-|-|TRBJ1-5|TRBV5-6
CASSPSGGQPQHF
TGTGCCAGCAGCCCCTCCGGGGGGCAGCCCCAGCATTTT
>few|-|TRBJ2-3|TRBV5-1
CASSVGTDTQYF
TGCGCCAGCAGTGTCGGGACAGATACGCAGTATTTT
>-|TRBD1|TRBJ1-1|TRBV4-2
CASSQTTGENTEAFF
TGTGCCAGCAGCCAAACGACAGGGGAGAACACTGAAGCTTTCTTT
>-|TRBD2|TRBJ2-4|TRBV5-1
CASSFGLASQNIQYF
TGCGCCAGCAGCTTCGGACTAGCCAGCCAAAACATTCAGTACTTC
>-|-|TRBJ1-6|TRBV9
CASSVAGGFSNSPLHF
TGTGCCAGCAGCGTAGCTGGGGGCTTTAGCAATTCACCCCTCCACTTT
>-|TRBD2|TRBJ2-3|TRBV11-3
CASSPRLAGDSTDTQYF
TGTGCCAGCAGCCCTCGACTAGCGGGAGATAGCACAGATACGCAGTATTTT
>-|TRBD1|TRBJ2-7|TRBV6-2/TRBV6-3
CASSYEWDRGYEQYF
TGTGCCAGCAGTTACGAATGGGACAGGGGGTACGAGCAGTACTTC
>-|-|TRBJ1-5|TRBV30
CAWSVRGAGIRGGNQPQHF
TGTGCCTGGAGTGTACGTGGGGCAGGGATTCGCGGGGGCAATCAGCCCCAGCATTTT
>-|-|TRBJ2-1|TRBV10-1
CASSESGANEQFF
TGCGCCAGCAGTGAGTCGGGAGCCAATGAGCAGTTCTTC
>many|-|TRBJ2-7|TRBV5-1
CASSFRDSPSYEQYF
TGCGCCAGCAGCTTCCGGGACTCTCCTTCCTACGAGCAGTACTTC
>few|-|TRBJ1-5|TRBV24-1
CATGGQISNQPQHF
TGTGCCACCGGAGGACAGATAAGCAATCAGCCCCAGCATTTT
>-|-|TRBJ2-5|TRBV28
CASSLSGLVGETQYF
TGTGCCAGCAGTTTATCCGGACTTGTGGGAGAGACCCAGTACTTC
>few|-|TRBJ2-7|TRBV11-1
CASSFSLRDITYEQYF
TGTGCCAGCAGCTTTTCCCTTCGGGACATAACCTACGAGCAGTACTTC
>-|TRBD2|TRBJ2-1|TRBV11-3
CASSLATSGGNEQFF
TGTGCCAGCAGCTTAGCGACTAGCGGGGGCAATGAGCAGTTCTTC
>-|TRBD1|TRBJ2-5|TRBV19
CASSTSGTGLGETQYF
TGTGCCAGTAGTACCTCCGGGACAGGGTTAGGGGAGACCCAGTACTTC
>-|-|TRBJ1-1|TRBV7-2
CASSFGGWNTEAFF
TGTGCCAGCAGCTTCGGAGGCTGGAACACTGAAGCTTTCTTT
>-|TRBD1|TRBJ2-7|TRBV11-1
CASSFLTGGWGEQYF
TGTGCCAGCAGCTTTCTGACAGGGGGCTGGGGGGAGCAGTACTTC
>-|-|TRBJ1-5|TRBV19
CASSSGQLGSNQPQHF
TGTGCCAGTAGCTCAGGACAGCTAGGAAGCAATCAGCCCCAGCATTTT
>-|TRBD2|TRBJ2-1|TRBV4-2
CASSQVGLADSYNEQFF
TGTGCCAGCAGCCAAGTCGGACTAGCGGACTCCTACAATGAGCAGTTCTTC
>-|-|TRBJ2-5|TRBV11-2
CASSRVLETQYF
TGTGCCAGCAGTCGGGTGTTGGAGACCCAGTACTTC
>-|-|TRBJ2-7|TRBV3-1/TRBV3-2
CASSQGLGIYEQYF
TGTGCCAGCAGTCAGGGCCTCGGAATCTACGAGCAGTACTTC
>-|-|TRBJ1-1|TRBV2
CASSEAVRATEAFF
TGTGCCAGCAGTGAAGCGGTCAGGGCCACTGAAGCTTTCTTT
>-|TRBD2|TRBJ2-1|TRBV7-2
CASSLTLGLAAGPGQFF
TGTGCCAGCAGCTTAACATTGGGACTAGCGGCTGGGCCGGGGCAGTTCTTC
>once|TRBD1|TRBJ1-2|TRBV5-6
CASSPTSGGGANYGYTF
TGTGCCAGCAGCCCCACGTCGGGAGGGGGCGCTAACTATGGCTACACCTTC
>once|TRBD1|TRBJ1-5|TRBV7-2
CASSPDRNNQPQHF
TGTGCCAGCAGCCCGGACAGGAACAATCAGCCCCAGCATTTT
>once|TRBD1|TRBJ1-6|TRBV7-2
CASSSDRVLYNSPLHF
TGTGCCAGCAGCTCGGACAGGGTCCTTTATAATTCACCCCTCCACTTT
>-|-|TRBJ2-3|TRBV12-3/TRBV12-4
CASSLGTIYTQYF
TGTGCCAGCAGTTTAGGGACTATTTATACGCAGTATTTT
>-|-|TRBJ2-1|TRBV21-1
CASSKVGRVIVPYNEQFF
TGTGCCAGCAGCAAAGTAGGCAGGGTAATAGTCCCCTACAATGAGCAGTTCTTC
>-|TRBD1|TRBJ1-1|TRBV5-1
CASRQGGTMNTEAFF
TGCGCCAGCAGACAAGGGGGCACCATGAACACTGAAGCTTTCTTT
>-|TRBD1|TRBJ2-5|TRBV9
CASSITGGKETQYF
TGTGCCAGCAGCATAACAGGGGGCAAGGAGACCCAGTACTTC
>-|-|TRBJ1-1|TRBV7-2
CASSLDGSGTEAFF
TGTGCCAGCAGCTTAGATGGTTCGGGCACTGAAGCTTTCTTT
>-|-|TRBJ1-1|TRBV18
CASSPTWGGDTEAFF
TGTGCCAGCTCACCAACCTGGGGGGGGGACACTGAAGCTTTCTTT